These 19 T cell receptor beta chains were all obtained from the same sample, sequenced in a study of immune heterogeneity within non-small cell lung tumors (dated by TCRdb to 2017 to 2018). TCRdb shows the sequencer as HiSeq X Ten. A multiplex PCR system amplified the TCR beta CDR3 region, with a first 10-cycle round using 32 V-gene forward and 13 J-gene reverse primers. TCRdb reanalyzed the raw reads on its own, using fastp at Q25 for trimming and MiXCR for clone calling, and kept in-frame beta chains. Identical CDR3 proteins give one entry, which carries the most common genes and DNA. The sample table lists 20,000 to 25,000 distinct CDR3 sequences, 25% to 35% of them with a count of one. In total, the top ten clones hold roughly 4% of the sample. The TCR template was genomic DNA extracted from bulk tumor tissue, and about 0.6 ug of gDNA was amplified for each sample. During surgery, several biopsies were collected from each primary tumor and placed as far from one another as possible within the tumor mass. The study cohort was described as untreated, and patients were newly diagnosed NSCLC cases undergoing curative surgery.

The sample comprised lung tumor tissue. These receptors all stem from a man between 35 and 55 years old with non-small cell lung cancer.

This clonotype was counted between two and nine times. As DNA, the CDR3 is TGTGCCAGCAGGACTCCGGGACAGGGGGCCCGTGGCTACACCTTC. Residues: CASRTPGQGARGYTF. This chain connects TRBV6-1 to TRBJ1-2; 12 nucleotides line up with TRBD1. The CDR3 extends over 15 amino acids. V gave up 6 bases and J gave up 7 bases; unmatched junction bases: 9. The germline gives CDR1 MNHNS, CDR2 SASEGT.

This clonotype was recorded many times. The V gene is TRBV2, the J gene TRBJ2-7, with D perhaps matching TRBD1 or TRBD2 (5 bases each). Germline CDR1 reads SNHLY; CDR2 reads FYNNEI. The CDR3 extends over 13 amino acids. Trimming left V 8 bases short and J 3 bases short, with 14 bases between. CDR3 DNA: TGTGCCAGCCAGGGCGTCGGGGACTACGAGCAGTACTTC. Its translation is CASQGVGDYEQYF.

The chain combines TRBV11-2 with TRBJ2-1; D not certain. Germline V gene data show CDR1 as SGHAT and CDR2 as FQNNGV. This CDR3 is 12 amino acids long. Trimming took off 3 bases at V and 5 bases at J, with 5 bases between the two ends. CDR3 sequence (DNA): TGTGCCAGCAGCTTTCAAGACAATGAGCAGTTCTTC. This encodes CASSFQDNEQFF.

This clonotype has a count of ten or more. This rearrangement joins TRBV12-5 to TRBJ2-5; perhaps TRBD1 as D (6 bases). Trimming cost V 1 base and J 5 bases, with 17 bases left between them. Germline V gives CDR1 LGHNT, CDR2 FRNRAP. This CDR3 is 16 amino acids long. The CDR3 DNA reads as TGTGCTAGTGGTTTGGCAGCCGGGACGAGGGGGGAGACCCAGTACTTC. As protein: CASGLAAGTRGETQYF. The full variable domain, in which reference TRBV12-5 and TRBJ2-5 provide the parts outside the CDR3, is DARVTQTPRHKVTEMGQEVTMRCQPILGHNTVFWYRQTMMQGLELLAYFRNRAPLDDSGMPKDRFSAEMPDATLATLKIQPSEPRDSAVYFCASGLAAGTRGETQYFGPGTRLLVL.

This clonotype has at least ten counts. J is TRBJ2-6 and V is TRBV29-1; D is unclear. Germline CDR1 and CDR2: SQVTM and ANQGSEA. V gave up 0 bases and J gave up 0 bases, with 9 bases separating them. This CDR3 region has 16 residues. This CDR3 reads CSVEDRTASGANVLTF. CDR3 in DNA: TGCAGCGTTGAAGATCGCACAGCCTCTGGGGCCAACGTCCTGACTTTC.

The chain joins TRBV11-2 to TRBJ2-4; D not resolved. Germline CDR1 reads SGHAT; CDR2 reads FQNNGV. V lost 2 bases to trimming and J lost 0 bases, with 14 bases between them. The CDR3 length is 17 residues. The DNA of the CDR3 is TGTGCCAGCAGCTTACCGCCCGTGACTGCAGCCAAAAACATTCAGTACTTC. It specifies CASSLPPVTAAKNIQYF.

By its share, this clonotype is medium-sized (0.01 to 0.1%). This sequence joins TRBV6-1 and TRBJ2-7, with D possibly called TRBD1 or TRBD2 (5 bases each). This CDR3 contains 12 residues. Between the trimmed V and J ends, which lost 8 bases and 5 bases, there was a span of 13 bases. CDR1 is MNHNS and CDR2 is SASEGT in the germline V gene. The CDR3 reads CASFQGPNEQYF. The CDR3 region has the DNA TGTGCCAGCTTTCAGGGACCCAACGAGCAGTACTTC.

This clonotype came up many times. V gene TRBV19 combines with J gene TRBJ2-3; possible D gene TRBD1, 6 bases. V lost 6 bases to trimming and J lost 4 bases, with 14 bases between them. The CDR3 extends over 14 amino acids. CDR1 is LNHDA, CDR2 SQIVND, per germline (reference sequence). This CDR3 reads CASRKRGSADTQYF. The CDR3 nucleotides are TGTGCCAGTAGAAAGAGGGGGTCCGCAGATACGCAGTATTTT. Variable domain in full (rest from reference TRBV19 and TRBJ2-3): DGGITQSPKYLFRKEGQNVTLSCEQNLNHDAMYWYRQDPGQGLRLIYYSQIVNDFQKGDIAEGYSVSREKKESFPLTVTSAQKNPTAFYLCASRKRGSADTQYFGPGTRLTVL.

This clonotype was found many times. J is TRBJ2-2 and V is TRBV19; a weak D match, TRBD2 (6 bases). The CDR3 is 12 residues long. The ends were cut back, 7 bases at V and 6 bases at J, with 9 bases in the middle. CDR1 and CDR2 (germline): LNHDA, SQIVND (reference sequence). Written as DNA, the CDR3 is TGTGCCAGTATAACGGGAGCCGGGGAGCTGTTTTTT. Protein product: CASITGAGELFF.

The chain employs TRBV5-6 and TRBJ1-2; a weak D match, TRBD1 (5 bases). The CDR3 is 14 residues long. Deletions cut 4 bases from V and 7 bases from J, with 17 bases between. Germline V gene lookup returns CDR1 SGHDT and CDR2 YYEEEE. CDR3 sequence reads: CASSPRRGLVGYTF. The CDR3 bases are TGTGCCAGCAGCCCTAGACGGGGCCTGGTTGGCTACACCTTC.

This clonotype is classed as medium-sized (0.01 to 0.1%). The chain joins TRBV27 to TRBJ1-4; D gene unclear. V lost 0 bases and J 7 bases, leaving 12 bases between the germline ends. Germline-derived CDR1 and CDR2 are MNHEY and SMNVEV (reference sequence). CDR3 length: 15 amino acids. The CDR3 loop is CASSLSGHYSEKLFF. The CDR3 region has the DNA TGTGCCAGCAGTTTATCCGGGCACTACAGTGAAAAACTGTTTTTT.

The chain uses TRBV7-9 and TRBJ2-1; 8 nucleotides align to TRBD1. CDR3 length: 16 amino acids. Trimming cost V 10 bases and J 6 bases; bases outside gene matches: 17. The germline V gene has CDR1 SEHNR and CDR2 FQNEAQ (reference sequence). In DNA form, the CDR3 reads TGTGCCAACAGGCCTCCGACAGGGGCCTGGGCCAATGAGCAGTTCTTC. It is translated as CANRPPTGAWANEQFF.

V usage is TRBV5-5 and J usage is TRBJ2-7; D not certain. Trimming shortened V by 0 bases and J by 0 bases, and 7 bases separated the two germline ends. Germline CDR1 and CDR2: SGHKS and YYEKEE (reference sequence). The CDR3 runs 14 residues. CDR3 in DNA: TGTGCCAGCAGCTTGGACAGCCCCTCCTACGAGCAGTACTTC. Protein sequence: CASSLDSPSYEQYF.

The rearrangement joins TRBV7-9 to TRBJ2-5; the match to TRBD1 covers 7 bases. After removal of 5 bases from V and 5 bases from J, the junction contained 14 bases not matched to a gene. Germline-derived CDR1 and CDR2 are SEHNR and FQNEAQ (reference sequence). The CDR3 is 16 amino acids. For the CDR3, the DNA is TGTGCCAGCAGCATACCGACAGGGCTTTTTTTTGAGACCCAGTACTTC. Translated, it gives CASSIPTGLFFETQYF.

A word on this clonotype: A much larger clonotype is one base distant, so this may be a read error. CDR3 residues: CSAMGQGVEQYF. The DNA for the CDR3 is TGCAGTGCTATGGGACAGGGGGTCGAGCAGTACTTC. The rearrangement joins TRBV20-1 to TRBJ2-7; 11 nucleotides align to TRBD1. The CDR3 runs 12 residues. CDR1 DFQATT and CDR2 SNEGSKA come from the germline V gene (reference sequence). Losses at the gene ends were 4 bases for V and 6 bases for J; bases not matched to a gene: 2.

This clonotype was seen a single time. Given a much more abundant clone one base away, this may be a read error. The chain carries TRBV19 and TRBJ2-1, with D possibly being TRBD2 (7 bases). CDR1 LNHDA and CDR2 SQIVND come from the germline V gene (reference sequence). The CDR3 spans 19 residues. Between the trimmed V and J ends, which lost 4 bases and 10 bases, there was a span of 32 bases. DNA for the CDR3: TGTGCCAGTAGTACATGGGGGCCTAGCGGAGATGGGTCCAGCTCCGAGCAGTTCTTC. Translation gives CASSTWGPSGDGSSSEQFF.

There are a few counts of this clonotype. The chain employs TRBV6-4 and TRBJ2-2; 9 bases fit TRBD1. After removal of 6 bases from V and 4 bases from J, the junction contained 3 bases not matched to a gene. The germline V gene has CDR1 MRHNA and CDR2 SNTAGT. The CDR3 spans 14 residues. The CDR3 region is CASRRDRATGELFF. The DNA of the CDR3 is TGTGCCAGCAGAAGGGACAGGGCCACCGGGGAGCTGTTTTTT.

The chain employs TRBV6-1 and TRBJ2-2, with 7 bases aligning to TRBD2. The germline V gene has CDR1 MNHNS and CDR2 SASEGT. V gave up 3 bases and J gave up 9 bases; unmatched junction bases: 16. There are 17 residues in the CDR3. For the CDR3, the DNA is TGTGCCAGCAGTGATGGGGAGGGCAGACACCAACACCGGGAGCTGTTTTTT. This codes for CASSDGEGRHQHRELFF.

This sequence joins TRBV6-1 and TRBJ2-7; D is possibly TRBD2 (6 bases). Trimming cost V 7 bases and J 0 bases, with 25 bases left between them. CDR3 length: 18 residues. Germline loops: CDR1 MNHNS, CDR2 SASEGT. The CDR3 reads CASIPVTSRAPSSYEQYF. The CDR3 DNA is TGTGCCAGCATCCCCGTAACTAGCAGAGCCCCAAGCTCCTACGAGCAGTACTTC.